This T cell receptor beta chain was captured in a study of T cell responses to AZD1222 COVID-19 vaccine. Overall study: Pooling was applied to second doses at about 4 or about 12 weeks. Broader study findings: Clonal diversity may have been underestimated, and the donors were mostly white British, with more females than males. Samples come after the peak T cell response, not at day 14.

A remark on this clone: The antigen is not known.

Using immunoSEQ multiplex PCR, the repertoire was profiled, and TCRdb retains in-frame clones only, with some absent. Found here are around 80,000 clones, 70% to 90% of them singletons; the top ten hold about a tenth. Trimming took 4 bases from V and 5 from J, leaving 11 bases between them. Looked up from germline, CDR1 is SQVTM and CDR2 is ANQGSEA. CDR3 length: 12 amino acids. The sequence was obtained from an adult in good health. This material consisted of peripheral blood, taken on day 0 of AZD1222 vaccination. The chain joins TRBV29-1 to TRBJ1-2; the D is unclear. CDR3 bases: TGCAGCGTTGGTGTTGCAAAGTATGGCTACACCTTC. It codes for CSVGVAKYGYTF.